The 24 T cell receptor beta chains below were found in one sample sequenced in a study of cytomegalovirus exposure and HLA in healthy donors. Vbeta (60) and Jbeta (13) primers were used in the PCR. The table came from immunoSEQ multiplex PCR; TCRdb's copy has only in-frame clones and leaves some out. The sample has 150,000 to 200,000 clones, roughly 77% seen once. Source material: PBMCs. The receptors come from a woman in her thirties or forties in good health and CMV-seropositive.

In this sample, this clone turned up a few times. CDR3 nucleotide sequence: TGTGCCAGCAGCCAGGGGGGGTGGAGTCGAGGAGAGAGCAGGCGGTTCTTC. It is translated as CASSQGGWSRGESRRFF. The chain links TRBV4-2 to TRBJ2-1, with 7 nucleotides matching TRBD2. Per germline, CDR1 LGHNA and CDR2 YNFKEQ. The CDR3 has 17 amino acids. The ends lost 3 bases at V and 15 bases at J; junction bases unmatched: 23.

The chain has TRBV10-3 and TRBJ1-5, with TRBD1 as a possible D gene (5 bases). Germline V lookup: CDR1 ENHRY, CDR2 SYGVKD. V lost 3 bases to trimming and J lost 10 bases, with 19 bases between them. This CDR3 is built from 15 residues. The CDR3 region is CAISDPGTAPGPQHF. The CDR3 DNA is TGTGCCATCAGTGACCCCGGGACTGCCCCGGGACCCCAGCATTTT.

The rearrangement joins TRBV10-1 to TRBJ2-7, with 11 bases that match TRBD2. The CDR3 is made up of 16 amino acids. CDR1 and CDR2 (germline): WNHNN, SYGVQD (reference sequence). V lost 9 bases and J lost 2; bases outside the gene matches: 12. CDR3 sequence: CARTTTSGSSPYEQYF. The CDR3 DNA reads TGCGCCAGGACAACAACTAGCGGGAGTTCCCCCTACGAGCAGTACTTC.

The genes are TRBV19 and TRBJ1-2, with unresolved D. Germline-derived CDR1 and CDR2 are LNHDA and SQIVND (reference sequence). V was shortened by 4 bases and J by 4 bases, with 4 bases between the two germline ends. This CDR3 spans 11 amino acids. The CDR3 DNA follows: TGTGCCAGTAGTAACTTCTATGGCTACACCTTC. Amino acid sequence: CASSNFYGYTF.

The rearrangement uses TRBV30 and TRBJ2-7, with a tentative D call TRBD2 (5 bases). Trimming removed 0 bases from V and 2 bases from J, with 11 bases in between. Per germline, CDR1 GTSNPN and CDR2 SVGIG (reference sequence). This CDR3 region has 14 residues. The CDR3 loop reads CAWSVLRATYEQYF. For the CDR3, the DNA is TGTGCCTGGAGTGTGTTGCGGGCCACCTACGAGCAGTACTTC.

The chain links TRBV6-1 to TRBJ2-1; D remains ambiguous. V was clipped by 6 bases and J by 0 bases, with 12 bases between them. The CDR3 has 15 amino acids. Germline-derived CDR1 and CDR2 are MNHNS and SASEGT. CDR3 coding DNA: TGTGCCAGCAGGGCCGACTGGAGCTCCTACAATGAGCAGTTCTTC. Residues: CASRADWSSYNEQFF.

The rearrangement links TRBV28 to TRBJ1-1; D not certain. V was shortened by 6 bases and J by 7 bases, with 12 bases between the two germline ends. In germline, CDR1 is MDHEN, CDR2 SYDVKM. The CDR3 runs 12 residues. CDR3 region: CASSLSRDEAFF. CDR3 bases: TGTGCCAGCAGCCTCTCGAGGGATGAAGCTTTCTTT.

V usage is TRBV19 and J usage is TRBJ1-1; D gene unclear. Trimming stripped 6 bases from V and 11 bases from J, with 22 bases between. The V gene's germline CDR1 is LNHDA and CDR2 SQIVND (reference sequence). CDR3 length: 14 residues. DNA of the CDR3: TGTGCCAGTAGGGGAGGGTTAACTTTAGCACGGGCTTTCTTT. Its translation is CASRGGLTLARAFF.

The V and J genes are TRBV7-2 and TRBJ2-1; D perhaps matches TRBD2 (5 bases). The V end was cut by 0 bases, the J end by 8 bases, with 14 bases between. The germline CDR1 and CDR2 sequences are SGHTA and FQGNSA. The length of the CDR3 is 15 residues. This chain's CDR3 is CASSLARPAVYEQFF. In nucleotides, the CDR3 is TGTGCCAGCAGCTTAGCTCGGCCAGCGGTCTATGAGCAGTTCTTC.

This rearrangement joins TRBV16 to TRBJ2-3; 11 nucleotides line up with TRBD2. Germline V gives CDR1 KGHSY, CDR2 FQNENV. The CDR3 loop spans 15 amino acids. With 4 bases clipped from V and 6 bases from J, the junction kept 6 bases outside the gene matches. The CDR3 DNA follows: TGTGCCAGCAGCCGGACCACTAGCGGGAGTGATACGCAGTATTTT. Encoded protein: CASSRTTSGSDTQYF.

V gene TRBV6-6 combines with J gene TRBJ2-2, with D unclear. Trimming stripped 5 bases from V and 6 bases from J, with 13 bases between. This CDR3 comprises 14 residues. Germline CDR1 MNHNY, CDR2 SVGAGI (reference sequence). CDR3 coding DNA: TGTGCCAGCAGTAGTCGGAGCCTCTCCGGGGAGCTGTTTTTT. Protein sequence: CASSSRSLSGELFF.

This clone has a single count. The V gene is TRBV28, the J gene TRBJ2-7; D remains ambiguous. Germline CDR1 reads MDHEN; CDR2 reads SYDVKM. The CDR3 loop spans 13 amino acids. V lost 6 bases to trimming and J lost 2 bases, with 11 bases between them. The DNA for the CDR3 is TGTGCCAGCAGCAGAGGTGGAGCCTACGAGCAGTACTTC. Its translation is CASSRGGAYEQYF. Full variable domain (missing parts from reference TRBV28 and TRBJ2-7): DVKVTQSSRYLVKRTGEKVFLECVQDMDHENMFWYRQDPGLGLRLIYFSYDVKMKEKGDIPEGYSVSREKKERFSLILESASTNQTSMYLCASSRGGAYEQYFGPGTRLTVT.

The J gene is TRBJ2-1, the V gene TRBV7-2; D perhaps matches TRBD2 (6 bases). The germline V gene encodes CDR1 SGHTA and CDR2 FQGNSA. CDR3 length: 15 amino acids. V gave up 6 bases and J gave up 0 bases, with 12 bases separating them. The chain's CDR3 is CASRATSLSYNEQFF. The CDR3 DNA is TGTGCCAGCAGGGCTACTAGCCTCTCCTACAATGAGCAGTTCTTC.

The CDR3 region has the DNA TGTGCCAGTAGTATGATCCGACACGCGAACACTGAAGCTTTCTTT. Its protein product is CASSMIRHANTEAFF. The gene calls are TRBV19 and TRBJ1-1, with D hard to call. The CDR3 contains 15 residues. Deletions cut 3 bases from V and 1 base from J, with 12 bases between. Germline V lookup: CDR1 LNHDA, CDR2 SQIVND (reference sequence).

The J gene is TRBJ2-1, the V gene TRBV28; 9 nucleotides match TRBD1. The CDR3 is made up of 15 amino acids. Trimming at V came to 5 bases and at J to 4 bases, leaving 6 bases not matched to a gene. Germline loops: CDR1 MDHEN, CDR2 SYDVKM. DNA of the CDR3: TGTGCCAGCAGTAAAACAGGGGGCATGTACAATGAGCAGTTCTTC. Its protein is CASSKTGGMYNEQFF.

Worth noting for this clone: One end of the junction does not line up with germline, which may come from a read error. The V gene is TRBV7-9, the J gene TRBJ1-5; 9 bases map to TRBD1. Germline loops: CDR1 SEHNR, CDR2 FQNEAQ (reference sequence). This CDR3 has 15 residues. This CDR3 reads CSSTSGGQGDQPQHF. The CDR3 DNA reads TGTTCCAGCACCTCGGGGGGACAGGGCGATCAGCCCCAGCATTTT.

The CDR3 loop reads CASSRGATNEKLFF. In DNA form, the CDR3 reads TGCGCCAGCTCCCGGGGAGCAACTAATGAAAAACTGTTTTTT. The V call is TRBV5-1, the J call TRBJ1-4; D gene ambiguous. The length of the CDR3 is 14 residues. Germline CDR1 and CDR2: SGHRS and YFSETQ. Trimming removed 7 bases at V and 0 bases at J, with 10 bases between.

The CDR3 nucleotides are TGTGCCAGCAGGATGGTAGGGGGAGAGACCCAGTACTTC. Translated: CASRMVGGETQYF. This sequence joins TRBV7-9 and TRBJ2-5, with D possibly matching TRBD1 (6 bases). The CDR3 contains 13 residues. Trimming cost V 6 bases and J 4 bases, with 12 bases left between them. The germline V gene has CDR1 SEHNR and CDR2 FQNEAQ (reference sequence).

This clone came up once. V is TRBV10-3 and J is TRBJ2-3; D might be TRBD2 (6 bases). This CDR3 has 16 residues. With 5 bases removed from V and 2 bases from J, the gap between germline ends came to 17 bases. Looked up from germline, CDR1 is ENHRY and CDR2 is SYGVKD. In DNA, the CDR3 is TGTGCCATCAGTAATCCCGGGACTGGAAACACAGATACGCAGTATTTT. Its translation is CAISNPGTGNTDTQYF.

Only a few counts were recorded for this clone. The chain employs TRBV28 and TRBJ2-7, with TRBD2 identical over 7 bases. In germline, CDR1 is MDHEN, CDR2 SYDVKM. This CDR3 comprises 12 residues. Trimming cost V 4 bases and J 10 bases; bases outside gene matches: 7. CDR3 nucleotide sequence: TGTGCCAGCAGTTCCCGCCTAGCGGATCAGTACTTC. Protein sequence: CASSSRLADQYF.

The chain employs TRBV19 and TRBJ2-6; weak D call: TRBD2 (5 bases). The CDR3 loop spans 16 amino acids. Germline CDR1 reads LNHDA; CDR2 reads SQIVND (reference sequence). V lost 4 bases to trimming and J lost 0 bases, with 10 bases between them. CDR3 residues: CASSTPRGSGANVLTF. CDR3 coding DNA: TGTGCCAGTAGTACGCCCCGGGGCTCTGGGGCCAACGTCCTGACTTTC.

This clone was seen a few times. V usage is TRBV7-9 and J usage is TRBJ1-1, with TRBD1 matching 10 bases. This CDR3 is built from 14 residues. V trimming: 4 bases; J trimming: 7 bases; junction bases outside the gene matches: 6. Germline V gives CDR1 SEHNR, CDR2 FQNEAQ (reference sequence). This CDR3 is CASSSGDRGGEAFF. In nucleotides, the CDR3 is TGTGCCAGCAGCTCAGGGGACAGGGGCGGTGAAGCTTTCTTT.

The CDR3 region has the DNA TGTGCCAGCACCACCCACGGGGAAGGCACAGATACGCAGTATTTT. Its translation: CASTTHGEGTDTQYF. The rearrangement joins TRBV28 to TRBJ2-3; possibly TRBD2 for D (5 bases). V lost 7 bases and J lost 1, with 15 bases in between. The CDR3 has 15 residues. Germline CDR1 and CDR2: MDHEN and SYDVKM.

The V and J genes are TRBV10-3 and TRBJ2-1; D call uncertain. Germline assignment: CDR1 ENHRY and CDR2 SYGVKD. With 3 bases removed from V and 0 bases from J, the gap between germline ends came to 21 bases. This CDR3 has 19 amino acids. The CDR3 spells CAISDPSARLLSSYNEQFF. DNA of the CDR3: TGTGCCATCAGTGATCCCAGCGCGCGACTCCTGAGCTCCTACAATGAGCAGTTCTTC.